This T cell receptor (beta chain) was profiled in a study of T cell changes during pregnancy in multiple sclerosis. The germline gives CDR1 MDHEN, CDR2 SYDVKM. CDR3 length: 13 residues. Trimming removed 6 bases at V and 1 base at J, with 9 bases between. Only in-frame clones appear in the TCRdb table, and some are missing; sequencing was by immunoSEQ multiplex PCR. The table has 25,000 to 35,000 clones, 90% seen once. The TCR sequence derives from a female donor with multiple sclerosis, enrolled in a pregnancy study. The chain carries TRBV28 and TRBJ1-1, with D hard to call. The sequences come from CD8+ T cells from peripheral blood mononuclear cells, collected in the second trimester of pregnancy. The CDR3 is CASSPSGNTEAFF. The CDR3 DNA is TGTGCCAGCAGCCCATCGGGGAACACTGAAGCTTTCTTT.